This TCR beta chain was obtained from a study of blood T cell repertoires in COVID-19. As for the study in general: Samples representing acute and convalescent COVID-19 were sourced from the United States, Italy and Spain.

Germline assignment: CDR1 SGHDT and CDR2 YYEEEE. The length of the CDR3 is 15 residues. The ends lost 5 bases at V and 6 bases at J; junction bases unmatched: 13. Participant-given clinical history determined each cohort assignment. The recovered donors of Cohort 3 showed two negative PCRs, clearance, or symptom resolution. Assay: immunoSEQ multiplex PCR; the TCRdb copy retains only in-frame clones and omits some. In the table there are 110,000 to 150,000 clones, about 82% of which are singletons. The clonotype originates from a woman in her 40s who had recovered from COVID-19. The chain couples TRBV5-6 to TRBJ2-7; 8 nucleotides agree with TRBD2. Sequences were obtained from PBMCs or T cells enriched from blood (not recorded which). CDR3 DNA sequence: TGTGCCAGCAGACGGGGTCTTAGCGGGATAGGCGAGCAGTACTTC. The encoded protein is CASRRGLSGIGEQYF.